The present T cell receptor beta chain was sequenced within a study of blood T cell repertoires in COVID-19. Looking at the study overall: Samples came from the United States, Italy and Spain, spanning acute and convalescent COVID-19. The analysed material was cDNA or gDNA that came from T cells, B-cell-depleted T cells, or PBMCs.

The CDR3 covers 15 residues. After removal of 3 bases from V and 4 bases from J, the junction contained 7 bases not matched to a gene. Per germline, CDR1 KGHSH and CDR2 LQKENI. As handled by the study authors: The assay estimated nucleated cells by amplifying reference gene primers. Here immunoSEQ multiplex PCR was the method, and the copy in TCRdb shows in-frame clones only, minus some. That table is the source of V, J and clone size, and D and trimming were worked out from the DNA. The table has roughly 150,000 clones, 82% seen once. The receptor comes from a woman older than 75 with active or convalescent COVID-19. Sequencing was carried out using peripheral blood. J is TRBJ1-2 and V is TRBV18; 8 positions match TRBD1. The CDR3 region is CASSPGTGFGYGYTF. CDR3 DNA: TGTGCCAGCTCACCGGGGACAGGTTTTGGCTATGGCTACACCTTC.